The next 18 T cell receptor beta chains were all read from a single sample in a study of blood T cell repertoires in COVID-19. Assay: immunoSEQ multiplex PCR; the TCRdb copy retains only in-frame clones and omits some. The sample includes about 230,000 clones, 80% to 90% of them seen just once. Sequencing was performed on peripheral blood. The receptor set was obtained from a man older than 75 with acute or convalescent COVID-19.

The genes are TRBV9 and TRBJ2-7; TRBD1 agrees at 7 bases. CDR1 and CDR2 (germline): SGDLS, YYNGEE. This CDR3 is 14 amino acids long. V lost 4 bases and J lost 2; bases outside the gene matches: 6. CDR3 sequence (DNA): TGTGCCAGCAGCCCAACAGGGGTGACCTACGAGCAGTACTTC. This gives the protein CASSPTGVTYEQYF.

This clone has just one count. The chain carries TRBV7-8 and TRBJ1-6; 7 bases agree with TRBD1. The junction had 6 bases not matched to a gene; V was cut back by 10 bases and J by 6 bases. Germline CDR1 is SGHVS and CDR2 is FQNEAQ. This CDR3 comprises 13 residues. Here the CDR3 DNA reads TGTGCCACCGTGGGACAGAGTAATTCACCCCTCCACTTT. Amino acid sequence: CATVGQSNSPLHF. Supplemented by reference TRBV7-8 and TRBJ1-6, the full variable domain reads GAGVSQSPRYKVAKRGQDVALRCDPISGHVSLFWYQQALGQGPEFLTYFQNEAQLDKSGLPSDRFFAERPEGSVSTLKIQRTQQEDSAVYLCATVGQSNSPLHFGNGTRLTVT.

CDR3 DNA sequence: TGTGCCAGCTCAGTATCGGGACAGGGTACCTACAATGAGCAGTTCTTC. This gives the protein CASSVSGQGTYNEQFF. This sequence joins TRBV18 and TRBJ2-1; 9 bases align to TRBD1. J was trimmed by 2 bases and V by 5 bases; bases with no gene match: 7. Germline lookup yields CDR1 KGHSH and CDR2 LQKENI. The CDR3 is 16 amino acids.

This rearrangement joins TRBV10-3 to TRBJ1-2; D gene uncertain. Per the germline V gene, CDR1 is ENHRY and CDR2 is SYGVKD. V was clipped by 7 bases and J by 5 bases, with 11 bases between them. The CDR3 is 12 residues long. CDR3 sequence: CAITEEGYGYTF. The CDR3 DNA sequence: TGTGCCATCACCGAGGAGGGATATGGCTACACCTTC.

The chain combines TRBV5-1 with TRBJ1-4; TRBD1 is a possible D gene (6 bases). The CDR3 runs to 14 residues. Germline V gene sequence: CDR1 SGHRS, CDR2 YFSETQ. The V end was cut by 4 bases, the J end by 7 bases, with 14 bases between. This chain's CDR3 is CASSTTGFSEKLFF. CDR3 DNA: TGCGCCAGCAGCACTACAGGGTTTAGTGAAAAACTGTTTTTT.

The V and J genes are TRBV27 and TRBJ1-4; D is perhaps TRBD1 (5 bases). This CDR3 is built from 17 residues. Trimming shortened V by 0 bases and J by 0 bases, and 11 bases separated the two germline ends. CDR1 and CDR2 (germline): MNHEY, SMNVEV (reference sequence). This CDR3 reads CASSLSAGPATNEKLFF. The CDR3 DNA reads TGTGCCAGCAGTTTATCAGCAGGGCCCGCAACTAATGAAAAACTGTTTTTT. The full variable domain, completed using reference TRBV27 and TRBJ1-4, is EAQVTQNPRYLITVTGKKLTVTCSQNMNHEYMSWYRQDPGLGLRQIYYSMNVEVTDKGDVPEGYKVSRKEKRNFPLILESPSPNQTSLYFCASSLSAGPATNEKLFFGSGTQLSVL.

This chain uses TRBV28 with TRBJ1-3; D is ambiguous. Per the germline V gene, CDR1 is MDHEN and CDR2 is SYDVKM. V was pared by 6 bases and J by 0 bases, with 9 bases between. CDR3 length: 14 amino acids. In nucleotides, the CDR3 is TGTGCCAGCAGCAGTACGCCCTCTGGAAACACCATATATTTT. Its translation: CASSSTPSGNTIYF.

Worth noting for this clone: This specimen includes other DNA sequences encoding the same CDR3. The chain carries TRBV9 and TRBJ1-2; D gene uncertain. This CDR3 has 15 residues. Germline-derived CDR1 and CDR2 are SGDLS and YYNGEE. The ends were cut back, 0 bases at V and 2 bases at J, with 11 bases in the middle. The CDR3 spells CASSVGAGANYGYTF. The CDR3 coding sequence is TGTGCCAGCAGCGTAGGGGCAGGCGCAAACTATGGCTACACCTTC.

The CDR3 DNA follows: TGTGCCAGCAGTAGAAAGGGACAGGACTACGAGCAGTACTTC. Translation: CASSRKGQDYEQYF. The chain couples TRBV6-6 to TRBJ2-7; 8 bases map to TRBD1. Germline-derived CDR1 and CDR2 are MNHNY and SVGAGI (reference sequence). V shed 5 bases, J shed 3 bases, and the junction held 6 bases outside the gene matches. This CDR3 is 14 amino acids long.

The genes are TRBV18 and TRBJ1-4; TRBD1 is a possible D gene (5 bases). Germline V gene sequence: CDR1 KGHSH, CDR2 LQKENI. The CDR3 has 14 residues. Between the trimmed V and J ends, which lost 2 bases and 6 bases, there was a span of 10 bases. In DNA, the CDR3 is TGTGCCAGCTCACCAGGACATCCTGATGAAAAACTGTTTTTT. This encodes CASSPGHPDEKLFF.

The chain is built from TRBV6-6 and TRBJ2-7; D call uncertain. With 1 base removed from V and 1 base from J, the gap between germline ends came to 8 bases. CDR3 length: 14 residues. In germline, CDR1 is MNHNY, CDR2 SVGAGI (reference sequence). The CDR3: CASSYFGGSYEQYF. The CDR3 DNA reads TGTGCCAGCAGTTACTTCGGCGGTTCCTACGAGCAGTACTTC.

The J gene is TRBJ2-3, the V gene TRBV6-5, with D tentatively TRBD1 (5 bases). This CDR3 is 15 amino acids long. Germline CDR1 and CDR2: MNHEY and SVGAGI. V was clipped by 6 bases and J by 0 bases, with 13 bases between them. CDR3 bases: TGTGCCAGCAGAGACACAGGAACTAGCACAGATACGCAGTATTTT. Protein sequence: CASRDTGTSTDTQYF.

To note about this clone: Other nucleotide sequences from this sample produce the same CDR3. This rearrangement joins TRBV28 to TRBJ2-1, with D maybe TRBD1 (5 bases). Per germline, CDR1 MDHEN and CDR2 SYDVKM. CDR3 length: 14 amino acids. The ends were cut back, 3 bases at V and 5 bases at J, with 11 bases in the middle. CDR3: CASSFPGLNNEQFF. DNA for the CDR3: TGTGCCAGCAGTTTCCCAGGGCTCAACAATGAGCAGTTCTTC.

V and J are TRBV19 and TRBJ2-7; possible D gene TRBD2, 5 bases. Germline-derived CDR1 and CDR2 are LNHDA and SQIVND (reference sequence). The CDR3 covers 17 residues. Trimming took off 4 bases at V and 4 bases at J, with 23 bases between the two ends. CDR3: CASSTVLVAPVIYEQYF. The CDR3 DNA reads TGTGCCAGTAGTACCGTACTAGTGGCGCCGGTAATTTACGAGCAGTACTTC.

The chain couples TRBV5-1 to TRBJ2-7; 7 bases map to TRBD1. The CDR3 is 15 residues long. Germline V gene data show CDR1 as SGHRS and CDR2 as YFSETQ. Trimming cost V 3 bases and J 3 bases; bases outside gene matches: 9. CDR3 protein: CASSSQGQNGYEQYF. CDR3 DNA: TGCGCCAGCAGCTCCCAGGGACAGAACGGCTACGAGCAGTACTTC.

The J gene is TRBJ1-2, the V gene TRBV2; TRBD1 agrees at 10 bases. J gave up 7 bases and V 5 bases, and 13 bases lay outside the gene matches. The CDR3 is made up of 16 amino acids. Germline V CDR1 and CDR2: SNHLY, FYNNEI. CDR3 DNA: TGTGCCAGCAGTCGACAGGGGGCGCCCGGCTCGGGTGGCTACACCTTC. This sequence encodes CASSRQGAPGSGGYTF.

The chain joins TRBV3-1 (or the pseudogene TRBV3-2) to TRBJ1-2; maybe TRBD1 (6 bases). Germline loops: CDR1 LGHDT, CDR2 YNNKEL (reference sequence). The CDR3 consists of 14 residues. V lost 4 bases and J lost 7, with 16 bases in between. For the CDR3, the DNA is TGTGCCAGCAGCCGAGAGTTCAGGGGCTTTGGCTACACCTTC. Translation: CASSREFRGFGYTF.

In DNA, the CDR3 is TGTGCCAGTAGCAGACTAGCGCGGAATCAAGAGACCCAGTACTTC. Amino acids: CASSRLARNQETQYF. The gene calls are TRBV19 and TRBJ2-5; 8 bases line up with TRBD2. With V trimmed by 6 bases and J by 2 bases, 8 bases remained unmatched. Germline CDR1 LNHDA, CDR2 SQIVND (reference sequence). The CDR3 totals 15 residues.